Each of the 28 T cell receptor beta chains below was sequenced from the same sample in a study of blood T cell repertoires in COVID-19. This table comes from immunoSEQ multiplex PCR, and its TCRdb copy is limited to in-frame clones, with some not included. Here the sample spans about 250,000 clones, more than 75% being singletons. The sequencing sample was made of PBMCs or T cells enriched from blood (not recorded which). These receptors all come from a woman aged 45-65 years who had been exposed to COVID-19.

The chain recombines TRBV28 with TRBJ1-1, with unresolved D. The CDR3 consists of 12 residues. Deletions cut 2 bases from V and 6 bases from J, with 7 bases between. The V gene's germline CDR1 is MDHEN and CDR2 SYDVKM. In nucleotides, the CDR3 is TGTGCCAGCAGTTTAACACGCCCTGAAGCTTTCTTT. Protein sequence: CASSLTRPEAFF.

CDR3 residues: CASSSTGIGYNEQFF. The CDR3 region has the DNA TGTGCCAGCTCATCGACAGGGATTGGCTACAATGAGCAGTTCTTC. The chain carries TRBV18 and TRBJ2-1, with 7 positions matching TRBD1. The CDR3 has 15 amino acids. Per germline, CDR1 KGHSH and CDR2 LQKENI. Trimming took 5 bases from V and 3 from J; bases not matched to a gene: 7.

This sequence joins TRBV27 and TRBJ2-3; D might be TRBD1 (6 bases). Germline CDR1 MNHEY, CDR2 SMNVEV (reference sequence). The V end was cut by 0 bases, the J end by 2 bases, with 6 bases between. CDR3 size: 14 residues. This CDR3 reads CASSLSGATDTQYF. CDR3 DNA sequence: TGTGCCAGCAGTTTATCGGGGGCCACAGATACGCAGTATTTT.

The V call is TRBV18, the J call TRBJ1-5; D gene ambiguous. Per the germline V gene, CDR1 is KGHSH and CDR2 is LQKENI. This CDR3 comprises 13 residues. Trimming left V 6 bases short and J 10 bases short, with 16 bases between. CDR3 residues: CASSPEDAHPQHF. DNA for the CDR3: TGTGCCAGCTCGCCAGAGGATGCTCATCCCCAGCATTTT.

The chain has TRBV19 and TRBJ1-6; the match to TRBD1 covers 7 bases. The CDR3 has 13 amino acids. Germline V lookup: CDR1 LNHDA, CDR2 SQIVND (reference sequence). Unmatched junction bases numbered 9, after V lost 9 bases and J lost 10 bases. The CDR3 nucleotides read TGTGCCAGCGCGATACAGGGGTACTCACCCCTCCACTTT. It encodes CASAIQGYSPLHF. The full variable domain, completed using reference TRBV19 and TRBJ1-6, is DGGITQSPKYLFRKEGQNVTLSCEQNLNHDAMYWYRQDPGQGLRLIYYSQIVNDFQKGDIAEGYSVSREKKESFPLTVTSAQKNPTAFYLCASAIQGYSPLHFGNGTRLTVT.

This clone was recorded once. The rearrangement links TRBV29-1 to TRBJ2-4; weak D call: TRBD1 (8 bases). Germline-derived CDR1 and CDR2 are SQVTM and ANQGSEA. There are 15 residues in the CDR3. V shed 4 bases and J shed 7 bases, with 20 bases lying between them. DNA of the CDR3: TGCAGCGTTGGAACCCCCACAGGGGGGGCGAACATTCAGTACTTC. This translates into CSVGTPTGGANIQYF.

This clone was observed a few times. CDR3 in amino acids: CAWSEGVNSALHF. The CDR3 region has the DNA TGTGCCTGGAGTGAGGGGGTGAATTCGGCCCTCCACTTT. This chain uses TRBV30 with TRBJ1-6; a possible D gene is TRBD1 (6 bases). Germline values: CDR1 GTSNPN, CDR2 SVGIG (reference sequence). Trimming cost V 1 base and J 14 bases, with 15 bases left between them. The CDR3 runs 13 residues. The full variable domain, completed using reference TRBV30 and TRBJ1-6, is SQTIHQWPATLVQPVGSPLSLECTVEGTSNPNLYWYRQAAGRGLQLLFYSVGIGQISSEVPQNLSASRPQDRQFILSSKKLLLSDSGFYLCAWSEGVNSALHFGNGTRLTVT.

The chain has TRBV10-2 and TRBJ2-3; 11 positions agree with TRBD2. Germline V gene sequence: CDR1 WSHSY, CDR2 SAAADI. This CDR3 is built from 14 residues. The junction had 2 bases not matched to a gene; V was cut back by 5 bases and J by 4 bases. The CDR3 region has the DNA TGCGCCAGCAGTCCTAGCGGGGGGTCAGATACGCAGTATTTT. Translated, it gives CASSPSGGSDTQYF.

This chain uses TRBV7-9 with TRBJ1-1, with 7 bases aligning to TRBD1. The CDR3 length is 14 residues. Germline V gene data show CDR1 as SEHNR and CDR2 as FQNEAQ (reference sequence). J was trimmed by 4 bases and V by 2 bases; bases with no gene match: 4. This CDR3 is CASSLIGQATEAFF. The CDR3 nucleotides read TGTGCCAGCAGCTTAATCGGACAGGCCACTGAAGCTTTCTTT.

DNA for the CDR3: TGTGCCAGCAGCGTGGGCAATTCACCCCTCCACTTT. Amino acid sequence: CASSVGNSPLHF. V usage is TRBV2 and J usage is TRBJ1-6; D remains unclear. The CDR3 extends over 12 amino acids. Germline loops: CDR1 SNHLY, CDR2 FYNNEI. Between the trimmed V and J ends, which lost 6 bases and 7 bases, there was a span of 7 bases.

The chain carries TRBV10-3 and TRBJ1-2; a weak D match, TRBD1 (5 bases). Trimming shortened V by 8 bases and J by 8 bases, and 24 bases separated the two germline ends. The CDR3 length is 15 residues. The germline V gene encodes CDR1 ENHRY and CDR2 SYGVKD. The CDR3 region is CAILPYGTKGGGYTF. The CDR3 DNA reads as TGTGCCATCCTGCCTTACGGGACGAAGGGAGGAGGCTACACCTTC.

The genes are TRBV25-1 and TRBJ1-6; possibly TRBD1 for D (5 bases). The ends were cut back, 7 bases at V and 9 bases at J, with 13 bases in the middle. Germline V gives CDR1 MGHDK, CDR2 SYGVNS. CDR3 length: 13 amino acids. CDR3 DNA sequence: TGTGCCAGCATGGGGCCAGGGTCTTCACCCCTCCACTTT. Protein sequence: CASMGPGSSPLHF.

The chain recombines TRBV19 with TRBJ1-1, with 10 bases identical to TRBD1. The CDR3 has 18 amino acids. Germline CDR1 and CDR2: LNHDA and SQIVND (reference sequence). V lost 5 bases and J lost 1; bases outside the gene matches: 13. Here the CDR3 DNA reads TGTGCCAGTAGTTATACTTCCGGGACAGGGGTGGGGAACACTGAAGCTTTCTTT. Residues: CASSYTSGTGVGNTEAFF. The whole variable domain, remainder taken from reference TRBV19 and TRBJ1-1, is DGGITQSPKYLFRKEGQNVTLSCEQNLNHDAMYWYRQDPGQGLRLIYYSQIVNDFQKGDIAEGYSVSREKKESFPLTVTSAQKNPTAFYLCASSYTSGTGVGNTEAFFGQGTRLTVV.

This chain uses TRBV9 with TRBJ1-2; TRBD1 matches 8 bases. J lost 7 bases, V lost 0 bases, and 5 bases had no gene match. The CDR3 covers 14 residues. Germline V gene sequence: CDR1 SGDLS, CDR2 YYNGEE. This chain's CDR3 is CASSVAQGASGYTF. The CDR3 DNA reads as TGTGCCAGCAGCGTAGCCCAGGGGGCGAGTGGCTACACCTTC.

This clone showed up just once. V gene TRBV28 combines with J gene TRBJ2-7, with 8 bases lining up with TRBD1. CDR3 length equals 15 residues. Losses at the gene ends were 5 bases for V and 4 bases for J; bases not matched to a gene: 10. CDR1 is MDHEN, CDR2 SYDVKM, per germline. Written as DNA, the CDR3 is TGTGCCAGCAGTGGGCGCGGAACAGGGGGGTACGAGCAGTACTTC. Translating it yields CASSGRGTGGYEQYF.

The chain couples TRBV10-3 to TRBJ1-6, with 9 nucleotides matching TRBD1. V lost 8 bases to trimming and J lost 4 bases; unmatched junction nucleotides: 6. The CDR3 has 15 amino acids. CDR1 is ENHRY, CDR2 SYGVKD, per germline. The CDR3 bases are TGTGCCATCGGATGGGACAGGGAATATAATTCACCCCTCCACTTT. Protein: CAIGWDREYNSPLHF.

CDR3 coding DNA: TGTGCCAGCAGTTACTCGGCAGGGGCCGAGGCGCAGCCCCAGCATTTT. This encodes CASSYSAGAEAQPQHF. The chain is built from TRBV6-2 or TRBV6-3 and TRBJ1-5, with D perhaps TRBD1 (6 bases). The CDR3 covers 16 residues. Trimming took off 0 bases at V and 7 bases at J, with 16 bases between the two ends. Per the germline V gene, CDR1 is MNHEY and CDR2 is SVGEGT.

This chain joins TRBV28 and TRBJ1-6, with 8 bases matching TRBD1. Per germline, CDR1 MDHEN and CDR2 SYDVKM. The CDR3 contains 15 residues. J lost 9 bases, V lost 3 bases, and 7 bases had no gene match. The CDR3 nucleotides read TGTGCCAGCAGTTTCCCCGGACAGGGTAGTTCACCCCTCCACTTT. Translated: CASSFPGQGSSPLHF.

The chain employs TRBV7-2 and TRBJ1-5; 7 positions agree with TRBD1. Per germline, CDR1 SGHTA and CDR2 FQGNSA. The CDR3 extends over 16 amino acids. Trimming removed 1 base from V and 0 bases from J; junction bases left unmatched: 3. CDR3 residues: CASSLEGTVSNQPQHF. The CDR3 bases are TGTGCCAGCAGCTTAGAGGGGACAGTTAGCAATCAGCCCCAGCATTTT.

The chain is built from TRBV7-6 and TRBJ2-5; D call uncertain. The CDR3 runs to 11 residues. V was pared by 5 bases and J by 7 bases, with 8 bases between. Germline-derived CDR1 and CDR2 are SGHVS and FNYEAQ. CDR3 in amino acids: CASSAGGTQYF. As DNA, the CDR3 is TGTGCCAGCAGCGCAGGTGGGACCCAGTACTTC.

CDR3 sequence: CASRPQGGANTGELFF. The CDR3 nucleotides read TGTGCCAGCCGACCCCAGGGGGGCGCGAACACCGGGGAGCTGTTTTTT. The chain couples TRBV28 to TRBJ2-2; a weak D match, TRBD1 (7 bases). The length of the CDR3 is 16 residues. V lost 8 bases to trimming and J lost 0 bases, with 16 bases between them. Germline loops: CDR1 MDHEN, CDR2 SYDVKM.

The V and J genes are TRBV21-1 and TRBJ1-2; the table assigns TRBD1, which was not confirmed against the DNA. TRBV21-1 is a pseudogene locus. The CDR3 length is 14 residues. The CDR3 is CASIRSTENYGYTF. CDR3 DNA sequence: TGTGCCAGCATCAGATCCACAGAGAACTATGGCTACACCTTC.

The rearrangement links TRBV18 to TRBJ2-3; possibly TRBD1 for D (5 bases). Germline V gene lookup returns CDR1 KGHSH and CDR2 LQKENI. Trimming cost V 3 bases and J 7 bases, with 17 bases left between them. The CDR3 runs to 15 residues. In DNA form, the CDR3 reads TGTGCCAGCTCACCCCCAGGGTGGAGAGAAAATACGCAGTATTTT. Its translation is CASSPPGWRENTQYF.

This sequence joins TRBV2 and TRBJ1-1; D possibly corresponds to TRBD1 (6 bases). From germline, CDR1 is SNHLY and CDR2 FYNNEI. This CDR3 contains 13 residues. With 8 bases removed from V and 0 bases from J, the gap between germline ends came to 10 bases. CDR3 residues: CASFTGMNTEAFF. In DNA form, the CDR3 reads TGTGCCAGCTTCACAGGGATGAACACTGAAGCTTTCTTT. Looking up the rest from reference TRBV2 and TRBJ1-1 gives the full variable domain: EPEVTQTPSHQVTQMGQEVILRCVPISNHLYFYWYRQILGQKVEFLVSFYNNEISEKSEIFDDQFSVERPDGSNFTLKIRSTKLEDSAMYFCASFTGMNTEAFFGQGTRLTVV.

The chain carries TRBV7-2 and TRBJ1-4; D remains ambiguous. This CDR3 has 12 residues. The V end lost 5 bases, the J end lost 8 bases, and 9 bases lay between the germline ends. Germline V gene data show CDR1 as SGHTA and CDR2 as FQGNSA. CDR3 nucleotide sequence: TGTGCCAGCAGCCAAACCAGGGAAAAACTGTTTTTT. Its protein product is CASSQTREKLFF.

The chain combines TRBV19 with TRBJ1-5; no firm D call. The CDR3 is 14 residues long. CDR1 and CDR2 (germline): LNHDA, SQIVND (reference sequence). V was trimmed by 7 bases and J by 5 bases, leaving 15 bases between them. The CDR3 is CASNSGGGHQPQHF. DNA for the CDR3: TGTGCCAGTAACTCTGGAGGAGGCCATCAGCCCCAGCATTTT.

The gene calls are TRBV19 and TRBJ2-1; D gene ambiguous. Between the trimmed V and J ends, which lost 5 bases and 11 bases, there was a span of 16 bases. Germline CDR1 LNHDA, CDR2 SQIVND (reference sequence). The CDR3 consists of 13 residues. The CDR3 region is CASSGPYRDQQFF. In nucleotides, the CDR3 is TGTGCCAGTAGTGGGCCCTACAGAGACCAGCAGTTCTTC.

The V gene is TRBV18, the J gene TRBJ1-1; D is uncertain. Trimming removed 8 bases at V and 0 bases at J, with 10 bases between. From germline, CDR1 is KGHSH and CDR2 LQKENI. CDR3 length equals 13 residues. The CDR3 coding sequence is TGTGCCAGCCTACTAAGAATGAACACTGAAGCTTTCTTT. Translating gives CASLLRMNTEAFF.